Following are 32 T cell receptor beta chains from one sample sequenced in a study of cytomegalovirus exposure and HLA in healthy donors. The PCR used 60 Vbeta and 13 Jbeta primers. Profiling relied on immunoSEQ multiplex PCR, and the TCRdb table lists in-frame clones only, not all of them. The data show around 45,000 clones, about half seen once. Sequences were obtained from PBMCs. The receptors were gathered from a man between 60 and 70 years old in good health and CMV-seronegative.

This clone was seen a few times. J is TRBJ1-5 and V is TRBV7-2, with a tentative D call TRBD1 (5 bases). The germline V gene has CDR1 SGHTA and CDR2 FQGNSA. This CDR3 region has 16 residues. Trimming removed 1 base at V and 0 bases at J, with 10 bases between. The CDR3 reads CASSLVPRASNQPQHF. CDR3 DNA sequence: TGTGCCAGCAGCTTAGTACCCAGGGCTAGCAATCAGCCCCAGCATTTT.

The V call is TRBV10-2, the J call TRBJ2-7, with D perhaps TRBD1 (6 bases). Trimming took off 9 bases at V and 0 bases at J, with 12 bases between the two ends. Per germline, CDR1 WSHSY and CDR2 SAAADI. CDR3 size: 13 residues. CDR3: CASVRDNSYEQYF. Here the CDR3 DNA reads TGCGCCAGTGTCCGGGACAACTCCTACGAGCAGTACTTC.

The chain uses TRBV30 and TRBJ2-7, with D unclear. Germline V lookup: CDR1 GTSNPN, CDR2 SVGIG (reference sequence). V was trimmed by 0 bases and J by 6 bases, leaving 9 bases between them. The CDR3 spans 12 residues. CDR3 in amino acids: CAWSVELGEQYF. The DNA of the CDR3 is TGTGCCTGGAGTGTAGAGCTCGGCGAGCAGTACTTC.

This clone was seen more than once but under ten times. The chain has TRBV5-6 and TRBJ2-7; TRBD1 matches at 7 bases. The CDR3 is 14 amino acids. Germline values: CDR1 SGHDT, CDR2 YYEEEE. V was pared by 3 bases and J by 6 bases, with 9 bases of the junction left unmatched. DNA of the CDR3: TGTGCCAGCAGCTCGCCCGGGACAGCCACCGAGCAGTACTTC. Protein: CASSSPGTATEQYF.

The V call is TRBV5-1, the J call TRBJ2-7; D might be TRBD1 (5 bases). Per the germline V gene, CDR1 is SGHRS and CDR2 is YFSETQ. Between the trimmed V and J ends, which lost 3 bases and 0 bases, there was a span of 10 bases. CDR3 length: 14 amino acids. The CDR3 sequence is CASSSQDFSYEQYF. CDR3 DNA sequence: TGCGCCAGCAGCTCACAGGATTTCTCCTACGAGCAGTACTTC.

The V and J genes are TRBV9 and TRBJ2-2; TRBD2 agrees at 8 bases. The CDR3 is made up of 16 amino acids. J lost 6 bases, V lost 3 bases, and 10 bases had no gene match. CDR1 is SGDLS, CDR2 YYNGEE, per germline. The DNA of the CDR3 is TGTGCCAGCAGCGCGATGACTAGCGCTGACTCCGGGGAGCTGTTTTTT. It encodes CASSAMTSADSGELFF. The complete variable domain, with remaining parts taken from reference TRBV9 and TRBJ2-2, reads DSGVTQTPKHLITATGQRVTLRCSPRSGDLSVYWYQQSLDQGLQFLIQYYNGEERAKGNILERFSAQQFPDLHSELNLSSLELGDSALYFCASSAMTSADSGELFFGEGSRLTVL.

The chain links TRBV25-1 to TRBJ2-5, with D perhaps TRBD1 (6 bases). The CDR3 consists of 14 residues. Germline CDR1 reads MGHDK; CDR2 reads SYGVNS. Trimming shortened V by 6 bases and J by 0 bases, and 11 bases separated the two germline ends. The CDR3 protein is CASRKNRDQETQYF. As DNA, the CDR3 is TGTGCCAGCAGAAAGAACAGGGACCAAGAGACCCAGTACTTC.

The V gene is TRBV7-9, the J gene TRBJ2-3; 7 nucleotides agree with TRBD2. The CDR3 length is 16 residues. The germline V gene encodes CDR1 SEHNR and CDR2 FQNEAQ (reference sequence). V lost 5 bases to trimming and J lost 3 bases; unmatched junction nucleotides: 11. CDR3 in DNA: TGTGCCAGCAGCCCCGCCCAGGGAGGGAGGACAGATACGCAGTATTTT. Amino acid sequence: CASSPAQGGRTDTQYF.

This chain links TRBV28 with TRBJ2-7; 7 bases agree with TRBD2. The V gene's germline CDR1 is MDHEN and CDR2 SYDVKM. The junction had 8 bases not matched to a gene; V was cut back by 3 bases and J by 6 bases. This CDR3 contains 14 residues. In DNA, the CDR3 is TGTGCCAGCAGTTTGGCGGGAGATCCCGCCGAGCAGTACTTC. Amino acid sequence: CASSLAGDPAEQYF.

The gene calls are TRBV6-5 and TRBJ1-2, with 9 bases fitting TRBD1. Germline trimming cut 6 bases from V and 4 bases from J; bases unmatched to any gene: 9. The V gene's germline CDR1 is MNHEY and CDR2 SVGAGI. The CDR3 spans 15 residues. CDR3 DNA sequence: TGTGCCAGCAGACGGGGGACAGGGTCGTCCTATGGCTACACCTTC. This sequence encodes CASRRGTGSSYGYTF.

In the case of this clone: At one end the junction does not follow the germline gene, possibly because of a read error. The rearrangement uses TRBV15 and TRBJ1-5; maybe TRBD1 (6 bases). Germline V lookup: CDR1 LNHNV, CDR2 YYDKDF (reference sequence). There are 15 residues in the CDR3. CDR3 protein: CATSGEQGPNQPQHF. As DNA, the CDR3 is TGTGCCACCAGCGGAGAACAGGGTCCCAATCAGCCCCAGCATTTT.

In its sample, this clone was seen a few times. The chain couples TRBV11-2 to TRBJ2-5; 13 nucleotides match TRBD2. V lost 4 bases to trimming and J lost 1 base; unmatched junction nucleotides: 12. The CDR3 totals 19 residues. The germline CDR1 and CDR2 sequences are SGHAT and FQNNGV. The CDR3 DNA follows: TGTGCCAGCAGCTGGACCAACCCGGGACTAGCGGGACGCCAAGAGACCCAGTACTTC. Its translation is CASSWTNPGLAGRQETQYF.

The chain employs TRBV4-3 and TRBJ2-1; D uncertain. The V end was cut by 0 bases, the J end by 0 bases, with 12 bases between. CDR1 is LGHNA, CDR2 YSLEER, per germline. The CDR3 is 17 amino acids. The CDR3 DNA reads TGCGCCAGCAGCCAAGATCTGGAAGAGCGCTCCTACAATGAGCAGTTCTTC. Its translation is CASSQDLEERSYNEQFF.

The chain employs TRBV28 and TRBJ2-1, with 7 bases aligning to TRBD1. V lost 2 bases and J lost 4; bases outside the gene matches: 11. The CDR3 sequence is 17 residues long. The germline V gene has CDR1 MDHEN and CDR2 SYDVKM. The CDR3 region is CASSLGLGQQAYNEQFF. CDR3 nucleotides: TGTGCCAGCAGTTTAGGCCTGGGACAGCAGGCTTACAATGAGCAGTTCTTC.

The chain couples TRBV29-1 to TRBJ2-2; 9 nucleotides line up with TRBD1. This CDR3 has 16 residues. Trimming took 5 bases from V and 3 from J; bases not matched to a gene: 10. Per the germline V gene, CDR1 is SQVTM and CDR2 is ANQGSEA. DNA for the CDR3: TGCAGCGTTTCCACAGGGGGCCGACAGGACACCGGGGAGCTGTTTTTT. Translated: CSVSTGGRQDTGELFF.

The chain joins TRBV30 to TRBJ1-2, with D possibly TRBD1 on 6 matching bases. There are 13 residues in the CDR3. V lost 0 bases and J 8 bases, leaving 13 bases between the germline ends. CDR1 and CDR2 (germline): GTSNPN, SVGIG (reference sequence). CDR3: CAWSVPGVGGYTF. CDR3 sequence (DNA): TGTGCCTGGAGTGTGCCAGGGGTGGGGGGCTACACCTTC.

The chain has TRBV2 and TRBJ1-2; D is unresolved. Trimming left V 0 bases short and J 8 bases short, with 7 bases between. CDR1 SNHLY and CDR2 FYNNEI come from the germline V gene. The CDR3 length is 12 residues. CDR3 region: CASSEATRGYTF. The CDR3 coding sequence is TGTGCCAGCAGTGAAGCTACTAGAGGCTACACCTTC.

The V and J genes are TRBV28 and TRBJ1-4; D not resolved. V was pared by 2 bases and J by 6 bases, with 7 bases between. CDR3 length: 13 amino acids. The germline gives CDR1 MDHEN, CDR2 SYDVKM. The CDR3 protein is CASSLVVDEKLFF. CDR3 DNA: TGTGCCAGCAGTTTAGTAGTTGATGAAAAACTGTTTTTT. Combining the CDR3 with reference TRBV28 and TRBJ1-4 gives the whole variable domain DVKVTQSSRYLVKRTGEKVFLECVQDMDHENMFWYRQDPGLGLRLIYFSYDVKMKEKGDIPEGYSVSREKKERFSLILESASTNQTSMYLCASSLVVDEKLFFGSGTQLSVL.

This chain joins TRBV27 and TRBJ1-1, with D maybe TRBD1 (5 bases). V lost 11 bases and J lost 2, with 12 bases in between. CDR1 is MNHEY and CDR2 is SMNVEV in the germline V gene (reference sequence). The CDR3 length is 12 residues. CDR3 DNA sequence: TGTGCCCGGGACTCCTTAAACACTGAAGCTTTCTTT. Translating it yields CARDSLNTEAFF.

V and J are TRBV28 and TRBJ1-1; possibly TRBD1 for D (6 bases). Trimming left V 9 bases short and J 4 bases short, with 15 bases between. Germline V gene sequence: CDR1 MDHEN, CDR2 SYDVKM. The CDR3 runs to 13 residues. For the CDR3, the DNA is TGTGCCAGTACAGGGCTTCCGGGCACTGAAGCTTTCTTT. Translation gives CASTGLPGTEAFF.

In DNA, the CDR3 is TGTGCCTGGAGTACCGACAGATGGTACACTGAAGCTTTCTTT. Translated: CAWSTDRWYTEAFF. The V and J genes are TRBV30 and TRBJ1-1; D perhaps matches TRBD1 (5 bases). V was cut by 2 bases and J by 3 bases, with 13 bases left in between. This CDR3 is 14 amino acids long. From germline, CDR1 is GTSNPN and CDR2 SVGIG (reference sequence).

The chain links TRBV11-3 to TRBJ2-5, with D perhaps TRBD1 (5 bases). Germline V CDR1 and CDR2: SGHNT, YENEEA. V gave up 4 bases and J gave up 7 bases, with 13 bases separating them. This CDR3 is 13 amino acids long. CDR3 in DNA: TGTGCCAGCAGCTCACAGGACGCCGGGACCCAGTACTTC. Translation: CASSSQDAGTQYF.

This clone was seen more than once but under ten times. The V and J genes are TRBV30 and TRBJ1-6; TRBD1 matches 9 bases. V lost 1 base, J lost 9 bases, and 4 bases stayed unmatched. This CDR3 has 14 residues. CDR1 GTSNPN and CDR2 SVGIG come from the germline V gene (reference sequence). Written as DNA, the CDR3 is TGTGCCTGGAGTGAGGGACAGGGAGGTTCACCCCTCCACTTT. Its translation is CAWSEGQGGSPLHF. Based on the CDR3 plus reference TRBV30 and TRBJ1-6, the full variable domain is SQTIHQWPATLVQPVGSPLSLECTVEGTSNPNLYWYRQAAGRGLQLLFYSVGIGQISSEVPQNLSASRPQDRQFILSSKKLLLSDSGFYLCAWSEGQGGSPLHFGNGTRLTVT.

The chain carries TRBV7-8 and TRBJ2-7, with 9 bases identical to TRBD1. CDR1 is SGHVS, CDR2 FQNEAQ, per germline. The CDR3 has 14 residues. V dropped 1 base and J dropped 5; count of bases not matched to a gene: 3. The CDR3 DNA reads as TGTGCCAGCAGCTTAGGGGACAGGGTTAACGAGCAGTACTTC. It translates to CASSLGDRVNEQYF.

There are a few counts of this clone. This chain connects TRBV9 to TRBJ2-7; TRBD2 matches at 14 bases. The CDR3 is 18 amino acids. Germline assignment: CDR1 SGDLS and CDR2 YYNGEE. V lost 0 bases to trimming and J lost 0 bases; unmatched junction nucleotides: 5. The CDR3 protein is CASSVGLAGGSSSYEQYF. The DNA for the CDR3 is TGTGCCAGCAGCGTAGGACTAGCGGGAGGGTCTTCCTCCTACGAGCAGTACTTC.

The chain has TRBV27 and TRBJ2-5, with 8 bases that match TRBD2. The CDR3 has 14 residues. The trim removed 7 bases at V and 1 base at J, leaving 5 bases unmatched. From germline, CDR1 is MNHEY and CDR2 SMNVEV (reference sequence). The CDR3 coding sequence is TGTGCCAGCACCCCAGCGGGGGTCCAAGAGACCCAGTACTTC. This codes for CASTPAGVQETQYF.

The chain couples TRBV5-1 to TRBJ1-5; the D gene is possibly TRBD1 (6 bases). Trimming cost V 2 bases and J 7 bases, with 13 bases left between them. Germline loops: CDR1 SGHRS, CDR2 YFSETQ. The CDR3 is 14 residues long. The CDR3 region has the DNA TGCGCCAGCAGCTTCGGGGGGGCGGGACAGCCCCAGCATTTT. The encoded protein is CASSFGGAGQPQHF.

This clone has a handful of counts. The CDR3 nucleotides are TGTGCCAGCAGCCTGACAGGGTCTGGAAACACCATATATTTT. Encoded protein: CASSLTGSGNTIYF. The chain combines TRBV5-6 with TRBJ1-3; 7 bases are shared with TRBD1. The junction had 2 bases not matched to a gene; V was cut back by 4 bases and J by 1 base. In germline, CDR1 is SGHDT, CDR2 YYEEEE. There are 14 residues in the CDR3.

There are a few counts of this clone. V and J are TRBV9 and TRBJ1-1, with TRBD1 matching over 12 bases. The CDR3 is made up of 15 amino acids. CDR1 is SGDLS and CDR2 is YYNGEE in the germline V gene. Losses at the gene ends were 4 bases for V and 4 bases for J; bases not matched to a gene: 5. CDR3 region: CASSLGGQGATEAFF. Written as DNA, the CDR3 is TGTGCCAGCAGCCTAGGGGGACAGGGGGCCACTGAAGCTTTCTTT.

V gene TRBV5-6 combines with J gene TRBJ1-3, with D unresolved. This CDR3 region has 13 residues. V gave up 0 bases and J gave up 4 bases, with 5 bases separating them. Germline CDR1 SGHDT, CDR2 YYEEEE. CDR3 nucleotides: TGTGCCAGCAGCTTGGCAGGCGGAAACACCATATATTTT. This encodes CASSLAGGNTIYF.

This chain links TRBV28 with TRBJ1-2; D not certain. V dropped 6 bases and J dropped 3 bases, with 17 bases sitting between them. Germline-derived CDR1 and CDR2 are MDHEN and SYDVKM. The CDR3 is made up of 15 amino acids. The CDR3 DNA reads TGTGCCAGCAGGACCCCTTCGGGTGGCGACTATGGCTACACCTTC. As protein: CASRTPSGGDYGYTF.

Only a few counts were recorded for this clone. The rearrangement joins TRBV5-1 to TRBJ2-7; 10 bases agree with TRBD1. The CDR3 has 15 amino acids. The junction had 9 bases not matched to a gene; V was cut back by 4 bases and J by 5 bases. CDR1 is SGHRS and CDR2 is YFSETQ in the germline V gene. CDR3 bases: TGCGCCAGCAGCGACCGGGACAGGGGAGAAAACGAGCAGTACTTC. This sequence encodes CASSDRDRGENEQYF.